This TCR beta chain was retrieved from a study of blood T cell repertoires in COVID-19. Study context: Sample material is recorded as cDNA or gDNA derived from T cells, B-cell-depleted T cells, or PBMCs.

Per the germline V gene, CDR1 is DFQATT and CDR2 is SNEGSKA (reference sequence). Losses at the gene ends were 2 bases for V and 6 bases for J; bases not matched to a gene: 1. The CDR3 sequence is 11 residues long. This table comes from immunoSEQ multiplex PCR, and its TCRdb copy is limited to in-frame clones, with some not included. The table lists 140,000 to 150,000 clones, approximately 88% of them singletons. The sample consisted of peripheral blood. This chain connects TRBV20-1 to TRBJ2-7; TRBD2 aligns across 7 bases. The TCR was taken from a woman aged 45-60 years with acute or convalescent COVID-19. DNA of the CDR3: TGCAGTGCTAGACTAGCGGCCGAGCAGTACTTC. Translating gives CSARLAAEQYF.